The 14 T cell receptor beta chains given below trace back to one sample, sequenced in a study of blood T cell repertoires in COVID-19. The method was immunoSEQ multiplex PCR; TCRdb's version includes in-frame clones alone and lacks a portion of them. The repertoire has about 210,000 clones, around 80% of them found once; the top ten carry approximately 12%. Source material: peripheral blood. These receptors were taken from a woman aged 40 to 49 with acute or convalescent COVID-19.

This clone turned up a few times. The chain combines TRBV30 with TRBJ2-5; D perhaps matches TRBD2 (5 bases). V dropped 1 base and J dropped 4 bases, with 13 bases sitting between them. Germline V gene data show CDR1 as GTSNPN and CDR2 as SVGIG (reference sequence). CDR3 length equals 14 residues. The CDR3 bases are TGTGCCTGGAGTGGGGGAGCGGTCGGAGAGACCCAGTACTTC. This encodes CAWSGGAVGETQYF.

The V and J genes are TRBV19 and TRBJ2-1, with TRBD2 identical over 9 bases. CDR1 and CDR2 (germline): LNHDA, SQIVND (reference sequence). The CDR3 sequence is 15 residues long. The junction had 5 bases not matched to a gene; V was cut back by 0 bases and J by 8 bases. CDR3 residues: CASSIDSGRGYEQFF. The CDR3 DNA is TGTGCCAGTAGTATAGATAGCGGGAGAGGCTATGAGCAGTTCTTC.

The chain joins TRBV2 to TRBJ2-2, with D tentatively TRBD2 (6 bases). The germline V gene encodes CDR1 SNHLY and CDR2 FYNNEI. With 7 bases removed from V and 8 bases from J, the gap between germline ends came to 14 bases. The CDR3 totals 13 residues. The CDR3 nucleotides are TGTGCCAGCAATACTCCGGGAGAAGGGGAGCTGTTTTTT. It translates to CASNTPGEGELFF. Together with reference TRBV2 and TRBJ2-2, the CDR3 gives the full variable domain: EPEVTQTPSHQVTQMGQEVILRCVPISNHLYFYWYRQILGQKVEFLVSFYNNEISEKSEIFDDQFSVERPDGSNFTLKIRSTKLEDSAMYFCASNTPGEGELFFGEGSRLTVL.

This clone was observed a handful of times. The rearrangement uses TRBV21-1 and TRBJ2-5; the D call in the table, TRBD2, was not verified against the DNA. TRBV21-1 is listed as a pseudogene. CDR3 size: 14 residues. In DNA, the CDR3 is TGTGCCAGCAGCACGGGAGGACTACAAGAGACCCAGTACTTC. Translating gives CASSTGGLQETQYF.

This chain uses TRBV7-3 with TRBJ2-3, with TRBD1 as a possible D gene (6 bases). Trimming took 4 bases from V and 3 from J, leaving 14 bases between them. This CDR3 has 15 amino acids. Germline V gene sequence: CDR1 SGHTA, CDR2 FQGTGA. For the CDR3, the DNA is TGTGCCAGCAGCTCCTGGGGGCAGGGAACAGATACGCAGTATTTT. It encodes CASSSWGQGTDTQYF.

V gene TRBV2 combines with J gene TRBJ1-1; D not certain. V was clipped by 5 bases and J by 4 bases, with 11 bases between them. Germline V gives CDR1 SNHLY, CDR2 FYNNEI. The CDR3 runs 13 residues. CDR3 amino acids: CASSWEVGTEAFF. The CDR3 DNA sequence: TGTGCCAGCAGTTGGGAGGTGGGCACTGAAGCTTTCTTT.

The chain employs TRBV10-1 and TRBJ2-1; D might be TRBD2 (5 bases). Trimming took off 5 bases at V and 0 bases at J, with 11 bases between the two ends. This CDR3 contains 15 residues. Germline V gives CDR1 WNHNN, CDR2 SYGVQD (reference sequence). The chain's CDR3 is CASSLDSSSYNEQFF. DNA of the CDR3: TGCGCCAGCAGTTTGGACTCGAGCTCCTACAATGAGCAGTTCTTC.

The V call is TRBV3-1 (or the pseudogene TRBV3-2), the J call TRBJ1-1; weak D call: TRBD1 (6 bases). The germline gives CDR1 LGHDT, CDR2 YNNKEL (reference sequence). The CDR3 has 15 residues. The V and J ends lost 1 base and 5 bases respectively, with 14 bases between them. The CDR3 sequence: CASSQARGVVTEAFF. Here the CDR3 DNA reads TGTGCCAGCAGCCAAGCCAGGGGAGTAGTGACTGAAGCTTTCTTT.

The chain employs TRBV7-6 and TRBJ2-3, with 7 bases aligning to TRBD1. Germline CDR1 is SGHVS and CDR2 is FNYEAQ. V shed 1 base and J 0 bases; nucleotides not matched to a gene: 16. The CDR3 is 20 residues long. The CDR3 is CASSLGYRTGFPSSTDTQYF. The CDR3 DNA is TGTGCCAGCAGCTTAGGTTACCGGACAGGATTTCCTTCTAGCACAGATACGCAGTATTTT.

The chain is built from TRBV7-9 and TRBJ1-1; weak D call: TRBD1 (6 bases). The germline V gene has CDR1 SEHNR and CDR2 FQNEAQ (reference sequence). The CDR3 runs 14 residues. V gave up 2 bases and J gave up 6 bases, with 13 bases separating them. The CDR3 DNA sequence: TGTGCCAGCAGCTTAACAGGGACGGAGGCTGAAGCTTTCTTT. Translated: CASSLTGTEAEAFF. The full variable domain, rest sourced from reference TRBV7-9 and TRBJ1-1, is DTGVSQNPRHKITKRGQNVTFRCDPISEHNRLYWYRQTLGQGPEFLTYFQNEAQLEKSRLLSDRFSAERPKGSFSTLEIQRTEQGDSAMYLCASSLTGTEAEAFFGQGTRLTVV.

This chain connects TRBV27 to TRBJ1-2; perhaps TRBD1 as D (6 bases). Trimming took off 4 bases at V and 6 bases at J, with 27 bases between the two ends. Germline CDR1 and CDR2: MNHEY and SMNVEV (reference sequence). The CDR3 totals 18 residues. CDR3 sequence reads: CASSSFPTGPLPRNGYTF. The CDR3 DNA sequence: TGTGCCAGCAGTTCTTTCCCGACAGGTCCCCTTCCAAGGAATGGCTACACCTTC.

The chain carries TRBV20-1 and TRBJ1-2; D is unresolved. The CDR3 covers 13 residues. V was trimmed by 3 bases and J by 4 bases, leaving 12 bases between them. Germline V gene lookup returns CDR1 DFQATT and CDR2 SNEGSKA (reference sequence). The CDR3, as DNA: TGCAGTGCTAGTTCGGCGGGTTTCTATGGCTACACCTTC. Translation gives CSASSAGFYGYTF.

This clone was counted a single time. The chain joins TRBV6-5 to TRBJ2-1; possible D gene TRBD2, 6 bases. The CDR3 is made up of 13 amino acids. The V gene's germline CDR1 is MNHEY and CDR2 SVGAGI. Trimming cost V 6 bases and J 6 bases, with 12 bases left between them. Here the CDR3 DNA reads TGTGCCAGCAGCCGGGACTTCGCCAATGAGCAGTTCTTC. It specifies CASSRDFANEQFF.

V gene TRBV27 combines with J gene TRBJ2-7; D gene ambiguous. The CDR3 sequence is 16 residues long. From germline, CDR1 is MNHEY and CDR2 SMNVEV (reference sequence). Trimming left V 4 bases short and J 0 bases short, with 16 bases between. The CDR3 coding sequence is TGTGCCAGCAGTTCGAGTCCAGCCTGGAGCTCCTACGAGCAGTACTTC. Protein product: CASSSSPAWSSYEQYF.